A single sample is the source of the 14 T cell receptor beta chains below, sequenced in a study of blood T cell repertoires in COVID-19. The method was immunoSEQ multiplex PCR; TCRdb's version includes in-frame clones alone and lacks a portion of them. The table records around 700,000 clones, 85% to 90% of them present only once. Material: peripheral blood. The receptors were sampled from a woman aged 18-30 years with acute or convalescent COVID-19.

This clone was picked up one time. The chain links TRBV7-2 to TRBJ2-6; D perhaps matches TRBD1 (7 bases). Trimming cost V 5 bases and J 1 base, with 18 bases left between them. CDR3 length: 18 residues. Germline assignment: CDR1 SGHTA and CDR2 FQGNSA. In DNA, the CDR3 is TGTGCCAGCAGCCCCAGGGGGGAACTGGGGTCTGGGGCCAACGTCCTGACTTTC. It codes for CASSPRGELGSGANVLTF. Using reference TRBV7-2 and TRBJ2-6 for the parts outside the CDR3, the full variable domain is GAGVSQSPSNKVTEKGKDVELRCDPISGHTALYWYRQSLGQGLEFLIYFQGNSAPDKSGLPSDRFSAERTGGSVSTLTIQRTQQEDSAVYLCASSPRGELGSGANVLTFGAGSRLTVL.

The rearrangement joins TRBV7-8 to TRBJ2-2; TRBD1 is a possible D gene (6 bases). The length of the CDR3 is 15 residues. Trimming took off 3 bases at V and 3 bases at J, with 11 bases between the two ends. In germline, CDR1 is SGHVS, CDR2 FQNEAQ. CDR3 DNA: TGTGCCAGCAGCTTGGATACAGGGTACACCGGGGAGCTGTTTTTT. It specifies CASSLDTGYTGELFF.

V gene TRBV3-1 (or the pseudogene TRBV3-2) combines with J gene TRBJ1-2, with D possibly being TRBD1 (5 bases). CDR1 and CDR2 from the germline V gene are LGHDT and YNNKEL (reference sequence). The CDR3 length is 15 residues. V was trimmed by 1 base and J by 2 bases, leaving 11 bases between them. The CDR3 DNA follows: TGTGCCAGCAGCCAAGGACAGCCAAGAAACTATGGCTACACCTTC. Its translation: CASSQGQPRNYGYTF.

V and J are TRBV7-3 and TRBJ2-7; TRBD1 aligns across 9 bases. Germline V gene sequence: CDR1 SGHTA, CDR2 FQGTGA. Germline trimming cut 4 bases from V and 3 bases from J; bases unmatched to any gene: 1. The CDR3 consists of 13 residues. The CDR3: CASSSTGGYEQYF. In DNA form, the CDR3 reads TGTGCCAGCAGCTCGACAGGGGGCTACGAGCAGTACTTC.

This clone was seen once. Other nucleotide sequences in the sample specify the same CDR3. The chain joins TRBV7-2 to TRBJ1-4; 7 bases agree with TRBD1. The ends lost 1 base at V and 7 bases at J; junction bases unmatched: 3. The CDR3 is 14 amino acids. CDR1 and CDR2 (germline): SGHTA, FQGNSA. The CDR3 region is CASSLGQGGEKLFF. The DNA of the CDR3 is TGTGCCAGCAGCTTAGGACAGGGTGGTGAAAAACTGTTTTTT.

V gene TRBV19 combines with J gene TRBJ1-1, with 7 bases that match TRBD1. The CDR3 is 14 residues long. Germline values: CDR1 LNHDA, CDR2 SQIVND (reference sequence). V dropped 7 bases and J dropped 5; count of bases not matched to a gene: 10. CDR3 in DNA: TGTGCCAGTACCGGGACAGAGTATGTTACTGAAGCTTTCTTT. Protein: CASTGTEYVTEAFF.

V gene TRBV30 combines with J gene TRBJ1-6; D unresolved. With 3 bases removed from V and 7 bases from J, the gap between germline ends came to 10 bases. Germline V gene lookup returns CDR1 GTSNPN and CDR2 SVGIG (reference sequence). This CDR3 has 13 amino acids. CDR3 region: CAWRDLENSPLHF. The DNA of the CDR3 is TGTGCCTGGAGAGATTTGGAGAATTCACCCCTCCACTTT.

The chain employs TRBV7-8 and TRBJ2-2, with D perhaps TRBD1 (5 bases). The CDR3 sequence is 20 residues long. V was shortened by 6 bases and J by 0 bases, with 26 bases between the two germline ends. CDR1 SGHVS and CDR2 FQNEAQ come from the germline V gene. CDR3 bases: TGTGCCAGCAGGCCGACATCCGGGCCCCAGGGTCGGGCGAACACCGGGGAGCTGTTTTTT. This codes for CASRPTSGPQGRANTGELFF. Combining the CDR3 with reference TRBV7-8 and TRBJ2-2 gives the whole variable domain GAGVSQSPRYKVAKRGQDVALRCDPISGHVSLFWYQQALGQGPEFLTYFQNEAQLDKSGLPSDRFFAERPEGSVSTLKIQRTQQEDSAVYLCASRPTSGPQGRANTGELFFGEGSRLTVL.

The chain uses TRBV7-3 and TRBJ2-1; a possible D gene is TRBD1 (6 bases). V lost 2 bases, J lost 0 bases, and 8 bases lay in between. Germline V CDR1 and CDR2: SGHTA, FQGTGA. The CDR3 has 15 residues. CDR3 sequence: CASSLDRSSYNEQFF. CDR3 nucleotide sequence: TGTGCCAGCAGCTTAGACAGGAGCTCCTACAATGAGCAGTTCTTC.

This chain links TRBV7-9 with TRBJ1-1; the D is unclear. The CDR3 is 11 residues long. Between the trimmed V and J ends, which lost 4 bases and 13 bases, there was a span of 13 bases. The germline CDR1 and CDR2 sequences are SEHNR and FQNEAQ (reference sequence). Here the CDR3 DNA reads TGTGCCAGCAGCTGGAGAGATGCCCTTTTCTTT. It translates to CASSWRDALFF.

This clone has a single count. The rearrangement links TRBV20-1 to TRBJ2-1; 7 bases match TRBD1. This CDR3 has 11 residues. CDR1 is DFQATT, CDR2 SNEGSKA, per germline (reference sequence). J was trimmed by 9 bases and V by 6 bases; bases with no gene match: 5. CDR3 in amino acids: CSALKGAEQFF. The CDR3, as DNA: TGCAGTGCCCTAAAGGGGGCTGAGCAGTTCTTC.

The table lists this clone with a count of one. The chain carries TRBV19 and TRBJ2-7; D call uncertain. CDR3 size: 17 residues. Trimming cost V 2 bases and J 2 bases, with 19 bases left between them. CDR1 is LNHDA, CDR2 SQIVND, per germline (reference sequence). CDR3 sequence reads: CASSITVRGTPPYEQYF. Here the CDR3 DNA reads TGTGCCAGTAGTATAACCGTCCGCGGCACCCCTCCCTACGAGCAGTACTTC.

This clone was seen just once. This sample includes further DNA sequences coding for the same CDR3. The chain combines TRBV5-1 with TRBJ2-1, with D unclear. Trimming pared 1 base from V and 0 bases from J, leaving 5 bases between. CDR3 length: 14 residues. CDR1 is SGHRS and CDR2 is YFSETQ in the germline V gene. This chain's CDR3 is CASSLPGSYNEQFF. The CDR3 DNA sequence: TGCGCCAGCAGCTTGCCGGGCTCCTACAATGAGCAGTTCTTC.

The J gene is TRBJ1-1, the V gene TRBV15; TRBD1 matches at 8 bases. The ends lost 5 bases at V and 1 base at J; junction bases unmatched: 0. The CDR3 extends over 13 amino acids. CDR1 LNHNV and CDR2 YYDKDF come from the germline V gene (reference sequence). Here the CDR3 reads CATSGTGNTEAFF. CDR3 bases: TGTGCCACCAGCGGGACAGGGAACACTGAAGCTTTCTTT.